This TCR beta chain was identified in a study of blood T cell repertoires in COVID-19. Losses at the gene ends were 3 bases for V and 5 bases for J; bases not matched to a gene: 8. Germline loops: CDR1 MNHEY, CDR2 SMNVEV (reference sequence). The CDR3 is made up of 16 amino acids. Assay: immunoSEQ multiplex PCR; the TCRdb copy retains only in-frame clones and omits some. The sample includes a few hundred thousand clones, approximately 80% of them seen just once. This chain links TRBV27 with TRBJ1-2; 11 bases fit TRBD1. Sequenced material: peripheral blood. The TCR comes from a human donor in a cohort sampled during active COVID-19. CDR3 region: CASSFGGQGAWYGYTF. As DNA, the CDR3 is TGTGCCAGCAGTTTTGGTGGACAGGGGGCATGGTATGGCTACACCTTC.